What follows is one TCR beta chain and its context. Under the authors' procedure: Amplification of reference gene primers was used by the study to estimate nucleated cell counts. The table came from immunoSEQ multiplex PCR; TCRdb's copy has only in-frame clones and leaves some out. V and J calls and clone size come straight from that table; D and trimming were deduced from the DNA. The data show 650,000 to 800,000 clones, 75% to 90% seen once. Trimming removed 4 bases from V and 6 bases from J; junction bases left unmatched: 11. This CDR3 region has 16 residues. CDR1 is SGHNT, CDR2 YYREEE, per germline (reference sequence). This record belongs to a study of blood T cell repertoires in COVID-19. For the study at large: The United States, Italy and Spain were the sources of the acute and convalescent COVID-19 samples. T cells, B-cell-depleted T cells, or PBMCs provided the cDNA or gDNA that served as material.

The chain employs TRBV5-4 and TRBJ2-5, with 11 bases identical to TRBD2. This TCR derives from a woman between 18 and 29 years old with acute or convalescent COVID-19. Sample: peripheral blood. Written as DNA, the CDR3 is TGTGCCAGCAGCCTTCCTCGACTAGCGGGGCGGCAGACCCAGTACTTC. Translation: CASSLPRLAGRQTQYF.